Presented here are 30 T cell receptor beta chains from one specimen sequenced in a study of blood T cell repertoires in COVID-19. Sequencing was performed with immunoSEQ multiplex PCR; in TCRdb, only in-frame clones are kept and a portion is missing. Of fewer than 150,000 clones in the sample, around 85% were seen once. Specimen: peripheral blood. Receptor source: a man aged 70 or older who had recovered from COVID-19.

The rearrangement links TRBV2 to TRBJ2-3; 10 positions match TRBD1. V shed 4 bases and J 1 base; nucleotides not matched to a gene: 2. The germline CDR1 and CDR2 sequences are SNHLY and FYNNEI. The length of the CDR3 is 15 residues. The CDR3 DNA follows: TGTGCCAGCAGTGGGGACAGGGGTGGCACAGATACGCAGTATTTT. This sequence encodes CASSGDRGGTDTQYF.

The chain is built from TRBV5-4 and TRBJ1-2; 7 positions match TRBD1. The CDR3 covers 18 residues. The V gene's germline CDR1 is SGHNT and CDR2 YYREEE (reference sequence). V lost 3 bases, J lost 0 bases, and 14 bases stayed unmatched. The CDR3 bases are TGTGCCAGCAGCTCTAAACCGGGACAGAGGGGATCTAACTATGGCTACACCTTC. It yields the protein CASSSKPGQRGSNYGYTF.

This chain joins TRBV30 and TRBJ2-2, with TRBD2 matching over 10 bases. This CDR3 is 16 amino acids long. Trimming took 8 bases from V and 3 from J; bases not matched to a gene: 12. Germline V gene sequence: CDR1 GTSNPN, CDR2 SVGIG (reference sequence). CDR3 residues: CAVGEREGVDTGELFF. The CDR3 bases are TGTGCCGTCGGGGAGCGGGAGGGCGTGGACACCGGGGAGCTGTTTTTT.

The chain has TRBV25-1 and TRBJ2-2; no clear D gene. Germline V gene data show CDR1 as MGHDK and CDR2 as SYGVNS. CDR3 length: 15 residues. With 1 base removed from V and 0 bases from J, the gap between germline ends came to 6 bases. In DNA, the CDR3 is TGTGCCAGCAGTGAATCGGTCTCGAACACCGGGGAGCTGTTTTTT. Translating gives CASSESVSNTGELFF.

CDR3 protein: CAISAGNYGYTF. In DNA form, the CDR3 reads TGTGCCATCAGTGCGGGGAACTATGGCTACACCTTC. This chain joins TRBV10-3 and TRBJ1-2; D uncertain. V lost 4 bases, J lost 2 bases, and 5 bases lay in between. CDR3 length: 12 amino acids. Per germline, CDR1 ENHRY and CDR2 SYGVKD.

V gene TRBV2 combines with J gene TRBJ2-7; 7 bases line up with TRBD1. CDR1 is SNHLY and CDR2 is FYNNEI in the germline V gene. CDR3 length equals 14 residues. The trim removed 6 bases at V and 1 base at J, leaving 6 bases unmatched. The CDR3 DNA sequence: TGTGCCAGCAGGACAGGGTTTGGGTCCTACGAGCAGTACTTC. Translated, it gives CASRTGFGSYEQYF.

The J gene is TRBJ1-6, the V gene TRBV2; D may be TRBD1 (6 bases). Germline CDR1 reads SNHLY; CDR2 reads FYNNEI. V was shortened by 10 bases and J by 8 bases, with 15 bases between the two germline ends. The CDR3 runs 13 residues. CDR3 DNA sequence: TGTGCCACCACCGGGGGGCCAGATTCACCCCTCCACTTT. It yields the protein CATTGGPDSPLHF.

The rearrangement uses TRBV29-1 and TRBJ1-1; TRBD1 matches at 7 bases. Germline V CDR1 and CDR2: SQVTM, ANQGSEA. The CDR3 consists of 13 residues. With 5 bases clipped from V and 7 bases from J, the junction kept 10 bases outside the gene matches. The CDR3 DNA reads as TGCAGCGTTAATACCGGGACAGTAGATGAAGCTTTCTTT. Its protein product is CSVNTGTVDEAFF.

The chain uses TRBV6-1 and TRBJ1-2; tentative D call: TRBD1 (6 bases). In germline, CDR1 is MNHNS, CDR2 SASEGT. With 0 bases removed from V and 8 bases from J, the gap between germline ends came to 10 bases. This CDR3 region has 13 residues. As DNA, the CDR3 is TGTGCCAGCAGTGAAGCCCCAGGGGAAGGCTACACCTTC. Residues: CASSEAPGEGYTF.

The chain is built from TRBV3-1 (or the pseudogene TRBV3-2) and TRBJ1-1, with 7 bases lining up with TRBD1. Germline CDR1 reads LGHDT; CDR2 reads YNNKEL (reference sequence). The CDR3 has 14 residues. Germline trimming cut 5 bases from V and 4 bases from J; bases unmatched to any gene: 7. The CDR3 nucleotides are TGTGCCAGCAGCGGTTGGCACAGGGGCACTGAAGCTTTCTTT. Translating gives CASSGWHRGTEAFF.

This clone was seen a few times. This rearrangement joins TRBV5-1 to TRBJ1-2, with TRBD1 matching 10 bases. The junction had 1 base not matched to a gene; V was cut back by 2 bases and J by 6 bases. The germline gives CDR1 SGHRS, CDR2 YFSETQ. The CDR3 loop spans 13 amino acids. DNA for the CDR3: TGCGCCAGCAGCTTAGGGACAGGGGATGGCTACACCTTC. Translated, it gives CASSLGTGDGYTF.

V is TRBV4-2 and J is TRBJ1-4, with D unresolved. The CDR3 has 14 residues. Trimming removed 4 bases at V and 5 bases at J, with 11 bases between. Germline loops: CDR1 LGHNA, CDR2 YNFKEQ. This chain's CDR3 is CASSPIGKNEKLFF. In nucleotides, the CDR3 is TGTGCCAGCAGCCCCATCGGGAAGAATGAAAAACTGTTTTTT.

The chain couples TRBV7-2 to TRBJ1-2; the match to TRBD1 covers 9 bases. Germline CDR1 SGHTA, CDR2 FQGNSA. The CDR3 has 14 residues. The ends lost 2 bases at V and 3 bases at J; junction bases unmatched: 1. The CDR3 here is CASSLWTGDYGYTF. CDR3 nucleotide sequence: TGTGCCAGCAGCTTATGGACAGGGGACTATGGCTACACCTTC. The full variable domain, completed using reference TRBV7-2 and TRBJ1-2, is GAGVSQSPSNKVTEKGKDVELRCDPISGHTALYWYRQSLGQGLEFLIYFQGNSAPDKSGLPSDRFSAERTGGSVSTLTIQRTQQEDSAVYLCASSLWTGDYGYTFGSGTRLTVV.

The chain recombines TRBV5-4 with TRBJ2-2; the D gene is possibly TRBD1 (5 bases). Germline CDR1 and CDR2: SGHNT and YYREEE (reference sequence). V dropped 4 bases and J dropped 7 bases, with 26 bases sitting between them. CDR3 size: 18 residues. The CDR3 nucleotides are TGTGCCAGCAGCACGACCCCAATTAATGGGCAGGGCCACGGGGAGCTGTTTTTT. Residues: CASSTTPINGQGHGELFF. Variable domain in full (rest from reference TRBV5-4 and TRBJ2-2): ETGVTQSPTHLIKTRGQQVTLRCSSQSGHNTVSWYQQALGQGPQFIFQYYREEENGRGNFPPRFSGLQFPNYSSELNVNALELDDSALYLCASSTTPINGQGHGELFFGEGSRLTVL.

This chain links TRBV19 with TRBJ2-5, with 8 bases aligning to TRBD2. Trimming removed 5 bases from V and 4 bases from J; junction bases left unmatched: 12. The CDR3 has 16 amino acids. CDR1 and CDR2 (germline): LNHDA, SQIVND (reference sequence). CDR3 nucleotide sequence: TGTGCCAGTAGTGCAGCCGGGACTAGTCGGGCAGAGACCCAGTACTTC. This codes for CASSAAGTSRAETQYF.

J is TRBJ2-7 and V is TRBV5-6; 8 nucleotides agree with TRBD1. Losses at the gene ends were 5 bases for V and 3 bases for J; bases not matched to a gene: 4. This CDR3 has 13 amino acids. The germline gives CDR1 SGHDT, CDR2 YYEEEE. The CDR3 DNA sequence: TGTGCCAGCAGTCGGACAGGGAACTACGAGCAGTACTTC. The encoded protein is CASSRTGNYEQYF. Using reference TRBV5-6 and TRBJ2-7 for the parts outside the CDR3, the full variable domain is DAGVTQSPTHLIKTRGQQVTLRCSPKSGHDTVSWYQQALGQGPQFIFQYYEEEERQRGNFPDRFSGHQFPNYSSELNVNALLLGDSALYLCASSRTGNYEQYFGPGTRLTVT.

Only a few counts were recorded for this clone. The V and J genes are TRBV19 and TRBJ2-3; 11 bases fit TRBD2. CDR1 is LNHDA, CDR2 SQIVND, per germline (reference sequence). CDR3 size: 18 residues. Unmatched junction bases numbered 16, after V lost 5 bases and J lost 6 bases. CDR3 DNA sequence: TGTGCCAGTAGTCCCTCGACCGGGACTAGCGGAGGCCGCGATACGCAGTATTTT. Protein product: CASSPSTGTSGGRDTQYF.

The rearrangement uses TRBV10-2 and TRBJ2-7; 12 positions agree with TRBD2. Looked up from germline, CDR1 is WSHSY and CDR2 is SAAADI. The junction had 10 bases not matched to a gene; V was cut back by 7 bases and J by 6 bases. The CDR3 covers 15 residues. CDR3 in amino acids: CASTGRGTSGSEQYF. The CDR3 nucleotides read TGCGCCAGCACGGGGAGGGGGACTAGCGGGTCCGAGCAGTACTTC.

The chain has TRBV4-3 and TRBJ1-2; D gene ambiguous. The CDR3 contains 15 residues. CDR1 is LGHNA and CDR2 is YSLEER in the germline V gene. Trimming removed 1 base from V and 4 bases from J, with 13 bases in between. CDR3 DNA: TGCGCCAGCAGCCAAGGGTCAAATCTCGGCTATGGCTACACCTTC. Residues: CASSQGSNLGYGYTF.

CDR3 protein: CASSEGQGVLDGYTF. CDR3 in DNA: TGTGCCAGCAGCGAGGGACAGGGGGTATTGGATGGCTACACCTTC. This chain joins TRBV5-4 and TRBJ1-2; TRBD1 matches 11 bases. V trimming: 4 bases; J trimming: 6 bases; junction bases outside the gene matches: 8. The CDR3 runs to 15 residues. CDR1 is SGHNT, CDR2 YYREEE, per germline (reference sequence).

J is TRBJ1-1 and V is TRBV9; no reliable D call. This CDR3 is built from 15 residues. The V gene lost 0 bases and the J gene lost 0 bases, with 9 bases spanning the gap. Germline loops: CDR1 SGDLS, CDR2 YYNGEE. The CDR3: CASSVAPQMNTEAFF. In nucleotides, the CDR3 is TGTGCCAGCAGCGTAGCGCCACAGATGAACACTGAAGCTTTCTTT.

The chain has TRBV9 and TRBJ2-7; 7 nucleotides match TRBD1. J gave up 6 bases and V 2 bases, and 5 bases lay outside the gene matches. Germline V gives CDR1 SGDLS, CDR2 YYNGEE. The CDR3 covers 13 residues. The CDR3 coding sequence is TGTGCCAGCAGCGTTTACAGGGGCAGCGAGCAGTACTTC. As protein: CASSVYRGSEQYF.

In its sample, this clone was seen a few times. This sequence joins TRBV15 and TRBJ1-5; no clear D. This CDR3 has 16 residues. Trimming left V 1 base short and J 3 bases short, with 13 bases between. Germline loops: CDR1 LNHNV, CDR2 YYDKDF (reference sequence). The DNA of the CDR3 is TGTGCCACCAGCAGAGGCGGAGGGCAGTCCAATCAGCCCCAGCATTTT. Translated, it gives CATSRGGGQSNQPQHF.

This chain connects TRBV5-1 to TRBJ2-1; possible D gene TRBD1, 5 bases. The length of the CDR3 is 15 residues. Germline assignment: CDR1 SGHRS and CDR2 YFSETQ. Trimming pared 0 bases from V and 4 bases from J, leaving 11 bases between. The CDR3 DNA sequence: TGCGCCAGCAGCTTGGAAGGGGATGAGTACAATGAGCAGTTCTTC. This translates into CASSLEGDEYNEQFF.

CDR3 DNA: TGCGCCAGCAGCCCGGGGGACTCGCGAAATACGCAGTATTTT. Translation gives CASSPGDSRNTQYF. The chain is built from TRBV5-1 and TRBJ2-3, with D perhaps TRBD2 (6 bases). The length of the CDR3 is 14 residues. Between the trimmed V and J ends, which lost 4 bases and 7 bases, there was a span of 16 bases. The germline V gene encodes CDR1 SGHRS and CDR2 YFSETQ.

The chain employs TRBV9 and TRBJ2-2; the match to TRBD1 covers 7 bases. V shed 4 bases and J 4 bases; nucleotides not matched to a gene: 13. Per germline, CDR1 SGDLS and CDR2 YYNGEE. The CDR3 is 17 amino acids. Here the CDR3 reads CASSPKYRGRGTGELFF. In nucleotides, the CDR3 is TGTGCCAGCAGCCCAAAATACAGGGGAAGAGGCACCGGGGAGCTGTTTTTT.

The chain has TRBV3-1 (or the pseudogene TRBV3-2) and TRBJ1-1; D call uncertain. From germline, CDR1 is LGHDT and CDR2 YNNKEL (reference sequence). Trimming stripped 6 bases from V and 0 bases from J, with 11 bases between. The CDR3 covers 14 residues. The CDR3 coding sequence is TGTGCCAGCAGTTGGGCAAGCATGAACACTGAAGCTTTCTTT. It is translated as CASSWASMNTEAFF.

The rearrangement uses TRBV6-2 or TRBV6-3 and TRBJ1-5; D is ambiguous. The V end lost 4 bases, the J end lost 7 bases, and 11 bases lay between the germline ends. The CDR3 is made up of 13 amino acids. The V gene's germline CDR1 is MNHEY and CDR2 SVGEGT. The CDR3 here is CASSSRTRQPQHF. The CDR3 DNA sequence: TGTGCCAGCAGTTCCAGGACTCGACAGCCCCAGCATTTT.

CDR3: CASSQTRSANTGELFF. CDR3 bases: TGCGCCAGCAGCCAGACTAGATCCGCGAACACCGGGGAGCTGTTTTTT. The gene calls are TRBV5-1 and TRBJ2-2; D is perhaps TRBD2 (6 bases). Trimming cost V 4 bases and J 0 bases, with 13 bases left between them. The CDR3 contains 16 residues. Per the germline V gene, CDR1 is SGHRS and CDR2 is YFSETQ. Variable domain in full (rest from reference TRBV5-1 and TRBJ2-2): KAGVTQTPRYLIKTRGQQVTLSCSPISGHRSVSWYQQTPGQGLQFLFEYFSETQRNKGNFPGRFSGRQFSNSRSEMNVSTLELGDSALYLCASSQTRSANTGELFFGEGSRLTVL.

The chain couples TRBV7-8 to TRBJ1-3; D is possibly TRBD1 (6 bases). Germline V lookup: CDR1 SGHVS, CDR2 FQNEAQ. Trimming left V 5 bases short and J 0 bases short, with 11 bases between. The CDR3 runs to 15 residues. CDR3 bases: TGTGCCAGCAGCCCACAGGGAGCCTCTGGAAACACCATATATTTT. This encodes CASSPQGASGNTIYF.